This entry lists 20 T cell receptor beta chains sequenced from one sample in a study of CD8 T cells in ankylosing spondylitis. Each CDR3 protein gets one entry after TCRdb re-called the 5' RACE reads with MiXCR. The data show more than 300,000 distinct CDR3 sequences, around 10% seen once. Sequencing used blood, either unsorted or a sorted T cell fraction (not recorded which). These receptor sequences come from a female donor with ankylosing spondylitis or in good health (not recorded which).

This clonotype has only a few counts. V usage is TRBV20-1 and J usage is TRBJ2-5, with 7 bases lining up with TRBD1. This CDR3 region has 15 residues. The V gene end was trimmed by 3 bases and the J gene end by 5 bases; junction bases not matched to a gene: 12. Per the germline V gene, CDR1 is DFQATT and CDR2 is SNEGSKA (reference sequence). CDR3 amino acids: CSASREGGRGETQYF. Written as DNA, the CDR3 is TGCAGTGCTAGCAGAGAAGGGGGCAGAGGGGAGACCCAGTACTTC.

This clonotype was counted only a few times. The V and J genes are TRBV20-1 and TRBJ2-3; the match to TRBD2 covers 10 bases. J lost 2 bases, V lost 4 bases, and 6 bases had no gene match. The CDR3 extends over 15 amino acids. Germline lookup yields CDR1 DFQATT and CDR2 SNEGSKA (reference sequence). CDR3 coding DNA: TGCAGTGCTACCCTAGCGGGGGACTACACAGATACGCAGTATTTT. It codes for CSATLAGDYTDTQYF.

In its sample, this clonotype was seen many times. The chain carries TRBV4-2 and TRBJ1-5, with D perhaps TRBD1 (5 bases). Germline V gives CDR1 LGHNA, CDR2 YNFKEQ. The CDR3 loop spans 12 amino acids. Trimming stripped 0 bases from V and 9 bases from J, with 6 bases between. CDR3 coding DNA: TGTGCCAGCAGCCAAGAGGGGCGGCCCCAGCATTTT. This codes for CASSQEGRPQHF.

This clonotype was recorded many times. DNA for the CDR3: TGCGCCAGCAGCTTAACGGGGGGCATGAACACTGAAGCTTTCTTT. Translating gives CASSLTGGMNTEAFF. The chain recombines TRBV5-1 with TRBJ1-1, with TRBD1 as a possible D gene (6 bases). V gave up 2 bases and J gave up 0 bases, with 11 bases separating them. This CDR3 spans 15 amino acids. Germline lookup yields CDR1 SGHRS and CDR2 YFSETQ. The whole variable domain, filled in from reference TRBV5-1 and TRBJ1-1, reads KAGVTQTPRYLIKTRGQQVTLSCSPISGHRSVSWYQQTPGQGLQFLFEYFSETQRNKGNFPGRFSGRQFSNSRSEMNVSTLELGDSALYLCASSLTGGMNTEAFFGQGTRLTVV.

This clonotype showed up just a few times. The gene calls are TRBV2 and TRBJ2-7; 10 positions match TRBD1. The CDR3 sequence is 12 residues long. With V trimmed by 4 bases and J by 6 bases, 0 bases remained unmatched. Germline V gene lookup returns CDR1 SNHLY and CDR2 FYNNEI. In nucleotides, the CDR3 is TGTGCCAGCAGTGGGACAGGGGGCGAGCAGTACTTC. Its translation is CASSGTGGEQYF.

This clonotype was observed at least ten times. This chain links TRBV7-2 with TRBJ2-5; D call uncertain. CDR1 is SGHTA, CDR2 FQGNSA, per germline. The V end lost 5 bases, the J end lost 2 bases, and 6 bases lay between the germline ends. The CDR3 length is 12 residues. CDR3 nucleotide sequence: TGTGCCAGCAGCAGATATCAAGAGACCCAGTACTTC. This codes for CASSRYQETQYF. Variable domain in full (rest from reference TRBV7-2 and TRBJ2-5): GAGVSQSPSNKVTEKGKDVELRCDPISGHTALYWYRQSLGQGLEFLIYFQGNSAPDKSGLPSDRFSAERTGGSVSTLTIQRTQQEDSAVYLCASSRYQETQYFGPGTRLLVL.

The chain employs TRBV20-1 and TRBJ2-1; the match to TRBD2 covers 9 bases. With 0 bases clipped from V and 4 bases from J, the junction kept 13 bases outside the gene matches. The CDR3 is 18 amino acids. Germline lookup yields CDR1 DFQATT and CDR2 SNEGSKA (reference sequence). The CDR3 reads CSARENRISGRGYNEQFF. The CDR3 DNA is TGCAGTGCTAGAGAAAATCGGATTAGCGGGAGAGGGTACAATGAGCAGTTCTTC.

This chain connects TRBV5-1 to TRBJ1-4; maybe TRBD1 (6 bases). Germline CDR1 SGHRS, CDR2 YFSETQ. This CDR3 comprises 17 residues. Trimming removed 3 bases at V and 2 bases at J, with 17 bases between. CDR3 coding DNA: TGCGCCAGCAGCTGGGGGCCTCGGACAGTCACTAATGAAAAACTGTTTTTT. It yields the protein CASSWGPRTVTNEKLFF.

There are many counts of this clonotype. This chain connects TRBV29-1 to TRBJ2-1; D may be TRBD1 or TRBD2 (5 bases each). Germline assignment: CDR1 SQVTM and CDR2 ANQGSEA. The V gene lost 4 bases and the J gene lost 5 bases, with 12 bases spanning the gap. This CDR3 has 13 amino acids. CDR3 DNA: TGCAGCGTTGCCAGGGACCCTGACAATGAGCAGTTCTTC. This sequence encodes CSVARDPDNEQFF.

This clonotype was recorded at least ten times. The V and J genes are TRBV20-1 and TRBJ2-6; D is unresolved. Trimming removed 1 base at V and 0 bases at J, with 4 bases between. The germline gives CDR1 DFQATT, CDR2 SNEGSKA (reference sequence). CDR3 length equals 14 residues. The CDR3 nucleotides are TGCAGTGCTAGAGGCGTCTCTGGGGCCAACGTCCTGACTTTC. Its protein product is CSARGVSGANVLTF.

This clonotype occurred a few times. The gene calls are TRBV12-3 or TRBV12-4 and TRBJ2-1; 12 nucleotides align to TRBD2. CDR3 size: 15 residues. J was trimmed by 1 base and V by 7 bases; bases with no gene match: 2. The CDR3 nucleotides read TGTGCCAGCAAGCTAGCGGGAGGGTCCTACAATGAGCAGTTCTTC. It specifies CASKLAGGSYNEQFF.

This clonotype was counted many times. This chain connects TRBV5-1 to TRBJ2-1, with TRBD1 matching over 9 bases. CDR1 and CDR2 from the germline V gene are SGHRS and YFSETQ. CDR3 length: 15 amino acids. The ends lost 0 bases at V and 4 bases at J; junction bases unmatched: 2. CDR3 DNA: TGCGCCAGCAGCTTGGAACAGGGGGCGTACAATGAGCAGTTCTTC. Amino acids: CASSLEQGAYNEQFF.

In this sample, this clonotype turned up many times. CDR3 residues: CASRQGTGIAGELFF. The DNA of the CDR3 is TGTGCCAGCAGGCAGGGGACAGGTATCGCCGGGGAGCTGTTTTTT. The chain carries TRBV5-5 and TRBJ2-2; 8 bases are a match to TRBD1. The CDR3 runs 15 residues. Trimming at V came to 5 bases and at J to 6 bases, leaving 9 bases not matched to a gene. Germline V CDR1 and CDR2: SGHKS, YYEKEE (reference sequence).

The V and J genes are TRBV7-2 and TRBJ2-2; weak D call: TRBD2 (7 bases). The V gene's germline CDR1 is SGHTA and CDR2 FQGNSA. Trimming took 8 bases from V and 6 from J, leaving 16 bases between them. This CDR3 is built from 14 residues. The CDR3 coding sequence is TGTGCCAGCCGGGGGGCTAGCGGCGCCGGGGAGCTGTTTTTT. It is translated as CASRGASGAGELFF.

This clonotype was found once. The V and J genes are TRBV4-2 and TRBJ2-3; 12 bases map to TRBD2. The CDR3 has 20 residues. J gave up 6 bases and V 2 bases, and 18 bases lay outside the gene matches. Germline loops: CDR1 LGHNA, CDR2 YNFKEQ. The CDR3 spells CASSQKSPRASGGAMDTQYF. The CDR3 DNA reads TGTGCCAGCAGCCAAAAATCCCCCCGGGCTAGCGGGGGGGCTATGGATACGCAGTATTTT.

This clonotype was seen a handful of times. The chain combines TRBV5-1 with TRBJ2-7; 8 bases are a match to TRBD1. The CDR3 covers 13 residues. Trimming cost V 5 bases and J 4 bases; bases outside gene matches: 5. CDR1 is SGHRS, CDR2 YFSETQ, per germline. CDR3 bases: TGCGCCAGCAGTTCGGGACAGGTATACGAGCAGTACTTC. Amino acid sequence: CASSSGQVYEQYF.

This chain links TRBV4-2 with TRBJ2-5; D ambiguous. The V gene lost 1 base and the J gene lost 0 bases, with 9 bases spanning the gap. The CDR3 consists of 15 residues. Looked up from germline, CDR1 is LGHNA and CDR2 is YNFKEQ. The CDR3 loop is CASSQVGSYQETQYF. CDR3 coding DNA: TGTGCCAGCAGCCAAGTGGGCAGTTACCAAGAGACCCAGTACTTC.

This clonotype was seen more than once but under ten times. J is TRBJ2-7 and V is TRBV6-2 or TRBV6-3; no clear D gene. The V end was cut by 10 bases, the J end by 3 bases, with 16 bases between. Germline CDR1 MNHEY, CDR2 SVGEGT. The length of the CDR3 is 13 residues. As DNA, the CDR3 is TGTGCCACTTCCGTCGGCGCGAACTACGAGCAGTACTTC. The encoded protein is CATSVGANYEQYF.

This clonotype occurred many times. The chain couples TRBV6-2 or TRBV6-3 to TRBJ1-3; 7 nucleotides agree with TRBD1. In germline, CDR1 is MNHEY, CDR2 SVGEGT. The CDR3 is 14 amino acids. J lost 6 bases, V lost 6 bases, and 8 bases had no gene match. The CDR3 is CASRTRGRENTIYF. The CDR3 region has the DNA TGTGCCAGCAGGACGAGGGGGCGAGAAAACACCATATATTTT.

Points on this clonotype: Being one base from a much bigger clone, this may be a read error. This rearrangement joins TRBV3-1 to TRBJ2-5; maybe TRBD2 (6 bases). Germline V lookup: CDR1 LGHDT, CDR2 YNNKEL (reference sequence). The CDR3 totals 15 residues. With 7 bases removed from V and 2 bases from J, the gap between germline ends came to 17 bases. The CDR3 DNA follows: TGTGCCAGCACCGACTTTGGGACTTCGCAAGAGACCCAGTACTTC. It yields the protein CASTDFGTSQETQYF.